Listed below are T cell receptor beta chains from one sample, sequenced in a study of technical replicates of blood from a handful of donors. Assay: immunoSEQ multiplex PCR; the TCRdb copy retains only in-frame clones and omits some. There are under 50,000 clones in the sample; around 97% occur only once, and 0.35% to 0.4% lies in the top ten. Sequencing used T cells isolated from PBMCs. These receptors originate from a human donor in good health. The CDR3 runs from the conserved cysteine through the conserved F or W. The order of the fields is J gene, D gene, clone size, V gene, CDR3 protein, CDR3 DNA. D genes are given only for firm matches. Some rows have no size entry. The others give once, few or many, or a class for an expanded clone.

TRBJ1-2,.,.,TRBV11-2,CASSLAGVGYTF,TGTGCCAGCAGCTTGGCCGGGGTTGGCTACACCTTC
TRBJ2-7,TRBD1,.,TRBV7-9,CASSLTTPQGDEQYF,TGTGCCAGCAGCTTAACAACCCCACAGGGGGACGAGCAGTACTTC
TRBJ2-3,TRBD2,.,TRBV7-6,CASSLLAGSTDTQYF,TGTGCCAGCAGCTTATTAGCGGGAAGCACAGATACGCAGTATTTT
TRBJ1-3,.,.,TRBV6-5,CASSYDSSSGNTIYF,TGTGCCAGCAGTTACGACTCGAGCTCTGGAAACACCATATATTTT
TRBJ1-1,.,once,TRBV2,CASIRDLNTEAFF,TGTGCCAGCATAAGGGACTTGAACACTGAAGCTTTCTTT
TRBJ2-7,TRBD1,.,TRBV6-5,CASSSIGGTGAHEQYF,TGTGCCAGCAGTTCGATTGGGGGGACAGGGGCCCACGAGCAGTACTTC
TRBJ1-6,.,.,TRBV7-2,CASSLAGVGSFPPLHF,TGTGCCAGCAGCTTAGCCGGGGTAGGATCCTTTCCACCCCTCCACTTT
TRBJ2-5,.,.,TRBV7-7,CASSLVQGGETQYF,TGTGCTAGCAGCTTAGTCCAGGGGGGAGAGACCCAGTACTTC
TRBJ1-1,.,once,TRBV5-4,CASSSSISEAFF,TGTGCCAGCAGCTCGAGCATTTCTGAAGCTTTCTTT
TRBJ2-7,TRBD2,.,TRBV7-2,CASSLSGTLYEQYF,TGTGCCAGCAGCTTAAGCGGGACCCTCTACGAGCAGTACTTC
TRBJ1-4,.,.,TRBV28,CALGVVSEKLFF,TGTGCTTTAGGGGTCGTAAGTGAAAAACTGTTTTTT
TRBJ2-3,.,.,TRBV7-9,CASSESGGGFTDTQYF,TGTGCCAGCAGCGAAAGCGGTGGCGGTTTCACAGATACGCAGTATTTT
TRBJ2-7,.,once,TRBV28,CASSPSIFEQYF,TGTGCCAGCAGCCCCTCTATATTCGAGCAGTACTTC
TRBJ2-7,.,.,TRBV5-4,CASSSRDWGSAYEQYF,TGTGCCAGCAGCTCCCGGGACTGGGGTTCGGCCTACGAGCAGTACTTC
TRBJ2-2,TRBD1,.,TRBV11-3,CASSPRGQGDGELFF,TGTGCCAGCAGCCCCCGAGGACAGGGCGACGGGGAGCTGTTTTTT
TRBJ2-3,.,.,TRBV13,CASTGMVNTDTQYF,TGTGCCAGCACCGGGATGGTGAACACAGATACGCAGTATTTT
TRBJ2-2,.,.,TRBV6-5,CASSRTITGELFF,TGTGCCAGCAGCAGGACTATCACCGGGGAGCTGTTTTTT
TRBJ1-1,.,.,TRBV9,CASSVAIKMDTEAFF,TGTGCCAGCAGCGTAGCTATAAAGATGGACACTGAAGCTTTCTTT
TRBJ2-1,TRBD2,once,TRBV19,CASSIDRTSGSNEQFF,TGTGCCAGTAGTATAGATCGAACTAGCGGGAGCAATGAGCAGTTCTTC
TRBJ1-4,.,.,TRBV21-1,CASSKRGPNEKLFF,TGTGCCAGCAGCAAAAGAGGCCCTAATGAAAAACTGTTTTTT
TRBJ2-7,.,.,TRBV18,CASSPAGGNEQYF,TGTGCCAGCTCACCGGCTGGAGGAAACGAGCAGTACTTC
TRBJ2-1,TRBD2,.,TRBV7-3,CASSNPGLAGARAYNEQFF,TGTGCCAGCAGCAACCCGGGACTAGCGGGAGCCAGGGCCTACAATGAGCAGTTCTTC
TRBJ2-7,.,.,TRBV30,CAWSPRPSSYEQYF,TGTGCCTGGAGTCCTCGCCCTAGCTCCTACGAGCAGTACTTC
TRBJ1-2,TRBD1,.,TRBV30,CAWSAWTGGGYTF,TGTGCCTGGAGTGCTTGGACAGGTGGGGGCTACACCTTC
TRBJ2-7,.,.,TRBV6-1,CASPPGHILYEQYF,TGTGCCAGTCCTCCGGGACATATCCTCTACGAGCAGTACTTC
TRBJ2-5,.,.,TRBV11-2,CASTSEYQETQYF,TGTGCCAGCACTAGCGAGTACCAAGAGACCCAGTACTTC
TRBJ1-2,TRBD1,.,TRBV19,CASSIDLGQYYGYTF,TGTGCCAGTAGTATAGATCTGGGACAGTACTATGGCTACACCTTC
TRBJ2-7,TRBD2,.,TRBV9,CASSVGTNSYEQYF,TGTGCCAGCAGCGTGGGGACTAACTCCTACGAGCAGTACTTC
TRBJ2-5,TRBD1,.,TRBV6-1,CASSPDRERQETQYF,TGTGCCAGCAGCCCGGACAGGGAACGCCAAGAGACCCAGTACTTC
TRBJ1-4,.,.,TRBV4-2,CASSQDPHGGEDEKLFF,TGTGCCAGCAGCCAAGATCCCCACGGGGGTGAGGATGAAAAACTGTTTTTT
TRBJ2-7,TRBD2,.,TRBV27,CASASGRAIEQYF,TGTGCCAGCGCTAGCGGGAGGGCCATCGAGCAGTACTTC
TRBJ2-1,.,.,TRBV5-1,CASRPREKYNEQFF,TGCGCCAGCAGACCCCGAGAAAAATACAATGAGCAGTTCTTC
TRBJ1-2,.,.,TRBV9,CASSVGGHAFNYGYTF,TGTGCCAGCAGCGTGGGAGGACATGCCTTCAACTATGGCTACACCTTC